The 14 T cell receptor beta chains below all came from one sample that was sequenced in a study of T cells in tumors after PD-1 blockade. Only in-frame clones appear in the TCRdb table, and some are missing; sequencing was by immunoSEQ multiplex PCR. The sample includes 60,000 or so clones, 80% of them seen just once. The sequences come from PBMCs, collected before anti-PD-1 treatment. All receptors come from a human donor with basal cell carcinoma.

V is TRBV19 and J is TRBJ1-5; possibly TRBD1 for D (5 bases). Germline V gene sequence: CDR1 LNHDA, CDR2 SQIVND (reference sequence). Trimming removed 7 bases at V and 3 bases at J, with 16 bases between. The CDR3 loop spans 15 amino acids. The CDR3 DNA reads TGTGCCAGTACCGATTGGGCAGGGAACAATCAGCCCCAGCATTTT. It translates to CASTDWAGNNQPQHF.

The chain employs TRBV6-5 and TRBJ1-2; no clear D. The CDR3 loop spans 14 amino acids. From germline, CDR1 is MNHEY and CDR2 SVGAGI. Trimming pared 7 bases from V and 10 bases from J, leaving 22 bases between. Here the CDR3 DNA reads TGTGCCAGCACCTTGTCAGGACTGGGGATGGACTACACCTTC. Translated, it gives CASTLSGLGMDYTF.

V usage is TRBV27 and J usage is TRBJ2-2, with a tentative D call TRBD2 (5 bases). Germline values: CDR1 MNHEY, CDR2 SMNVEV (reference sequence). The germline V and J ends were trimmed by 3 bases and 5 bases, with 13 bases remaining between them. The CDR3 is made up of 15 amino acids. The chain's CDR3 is CASSFRSGQTGELFF. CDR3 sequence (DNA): TGTGCCAGCAGTTTCCGAAGCGGTCAGACCGGGGAGCTGTTTTTT.

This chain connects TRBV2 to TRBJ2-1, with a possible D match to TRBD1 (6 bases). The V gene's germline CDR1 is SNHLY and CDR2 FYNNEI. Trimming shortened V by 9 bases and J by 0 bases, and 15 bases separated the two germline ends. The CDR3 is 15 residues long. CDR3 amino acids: CARGAGKSSYNEQFF. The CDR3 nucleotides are TGTGCCAGGGGGGCTGGGAAAAGCTCCTACAATGAGCAGTTCTTC.

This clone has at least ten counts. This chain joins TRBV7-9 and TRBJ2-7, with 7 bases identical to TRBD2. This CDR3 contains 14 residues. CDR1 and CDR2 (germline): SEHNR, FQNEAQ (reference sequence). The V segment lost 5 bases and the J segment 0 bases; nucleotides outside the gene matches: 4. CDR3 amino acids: CASSPGGSSYEQYF. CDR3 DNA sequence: TGTGCCAGCAGCCCGGGAGGCAGCTCCTACGAGCAGTACTTC.

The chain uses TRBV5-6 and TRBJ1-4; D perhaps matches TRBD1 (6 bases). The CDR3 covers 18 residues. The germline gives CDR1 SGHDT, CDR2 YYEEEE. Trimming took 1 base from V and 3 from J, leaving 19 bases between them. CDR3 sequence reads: CASSLWGARRNPNEKLFF. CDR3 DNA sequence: TGTGCCAGCAGCTTGTGGGGGGCAAGGAGGAACCCTAATGAAAAACTGTTTTTT.

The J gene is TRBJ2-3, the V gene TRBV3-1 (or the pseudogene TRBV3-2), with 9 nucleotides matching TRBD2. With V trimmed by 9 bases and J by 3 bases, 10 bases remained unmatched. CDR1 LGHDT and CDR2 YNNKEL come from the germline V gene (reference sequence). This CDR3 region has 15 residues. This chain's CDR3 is CASTEVAGVTDTQYF. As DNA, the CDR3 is TGTGCCAGTACAGAGGTAGCGGGGGTGACAGATACGCAGTATTTT.

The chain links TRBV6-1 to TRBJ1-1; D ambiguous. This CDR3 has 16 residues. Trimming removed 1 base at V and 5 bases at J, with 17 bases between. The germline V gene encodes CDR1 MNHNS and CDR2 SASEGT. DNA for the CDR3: TGTGCCAGCAGTGAAGTACCCCCCCCCTCGTGGACTGAAGCTTTCTTT. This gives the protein CASSEVPPPSWTEAFF.

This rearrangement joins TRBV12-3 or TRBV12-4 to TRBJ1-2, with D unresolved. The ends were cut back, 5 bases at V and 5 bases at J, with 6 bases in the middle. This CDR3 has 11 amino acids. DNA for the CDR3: TGTGCCAGCAGTCGAGGGTATGGCTACACCTTC. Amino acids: CASSRGYGYTF.

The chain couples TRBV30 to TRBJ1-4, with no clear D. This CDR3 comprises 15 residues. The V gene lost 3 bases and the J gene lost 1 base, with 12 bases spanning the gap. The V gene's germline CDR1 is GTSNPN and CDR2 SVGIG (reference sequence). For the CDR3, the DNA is TGTGCCTGGAGCGGTAATTGGAGAACTAATGAAAAACTGTTTTTT. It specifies CAWSGNWRTNEKLFF.

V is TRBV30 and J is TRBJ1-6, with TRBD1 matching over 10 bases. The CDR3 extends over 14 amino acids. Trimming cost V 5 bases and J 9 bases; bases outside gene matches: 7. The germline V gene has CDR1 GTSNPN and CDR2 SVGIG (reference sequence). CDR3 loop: CAWSTGTGVSPLHF. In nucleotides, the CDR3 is TGTGCCTGGTCGACCGGGACAGGGGTTTCACCCCTCCACTTT. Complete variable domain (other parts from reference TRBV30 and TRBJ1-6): SQTIHQWPATLVQPVGSPLSLECTVEGTSNPNLYWYRQAAGRGLQLLFYSVGIGQISSEVPQNLSASRPQDRQFILSSKKLLLSDSGFYLCAWSTGTGVSPLHFGNGTRLTVT.

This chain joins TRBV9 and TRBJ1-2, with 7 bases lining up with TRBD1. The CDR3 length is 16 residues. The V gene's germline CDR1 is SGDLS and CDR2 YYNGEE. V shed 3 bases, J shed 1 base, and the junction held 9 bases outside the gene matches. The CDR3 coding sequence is TGTGCCAGCAGCGGATCAGGGGGTCGGGTTAACTATGGCTACACCTTC. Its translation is CASSGSGGRVNYGYTF.

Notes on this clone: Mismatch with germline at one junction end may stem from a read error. CDR3 sequence (DNA): TGTGCCGGCAGCGCTTACATTACAGGGTCTGCTTCCGGCTACACCTTC. This encodes CAGSAYITGSASGYTF. The J gene is TRBJ1-2, the V gene TRBV7-9; maybe TRBD1 (6 bases). This CDR3 is 16 amino acids long. Germline CDR1 is SEHNR and CDR2 is FQNEAQ (reference sequence).

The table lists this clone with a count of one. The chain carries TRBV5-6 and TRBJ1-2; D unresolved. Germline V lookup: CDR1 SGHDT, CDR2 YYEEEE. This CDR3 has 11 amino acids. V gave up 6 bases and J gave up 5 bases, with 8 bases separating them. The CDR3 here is CASNSLYGYTF. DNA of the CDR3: TGTGCCAGCAACTCCCTATATGGCTACACCTTC.